This T cell receptor (beta chain) stems from a study of blood T cell repertoires in COVID-19. About the study: Sample material is recorded as cDNA or gDNA derived from T cells, B-cell-depleted T cells, or PBMCs.

The CDR3 is 14 residues long. CDR1 and CDR2 from the germline V gene are KGHSH and LQKENI. With V trimmed by 5 bases and J by 3 bases, 4 bases remained unmatched. Authors' analysis steps: Reference gene primer amplification in the assay estimated nucleated cell counts. Repertoires were generated with immunoSEQ multiplex PCR, while TCRdb's copy carries only in-frame clones and drops some. Clone size and V and J calls were adopted from that table, with D and trimming inferred from the DNA. The table lists approximately 120,000 clones, around 85% of them singletons, with approximately 20% in the top ten.

The chain carries TRBV18 and TRBJ2-3; 8 nucleotides match TRBD1. Sample: peripheral blood. This TCR came from a woman in her forties or fifties who had recovered from COVID-19. CDR3 residues: CASSAGTGTDTQYF. CDR3 nucleotides: TGTGCCAGCTCAGCCGGGACAGGAACAGATACGCAGTATTTT.